One and the same sample provided the 21 T cell receptor beta chains below, sequenced in a study of blood T cell repertoires in COVID-19. The protocol was immunoSEQ multiplex PCR, while the TCRdb copy is restricted to in-frame clones and leaves out a portion. In the table there are under 200,000 clones, roughly 75% of which are singletons. The sample was peripheral blood. These receptors were collected from a man between 65 and 85 years old with active or convalescent COVID-19.

This chain joins TRBV2 and TRBJ1-6; D may be TRBD1 (6 bases). This CDR3 is 14 amino acids long. The germline V and J ends were trimmed by 5 bases and 10 bases, with 15 bases remaining between them. The germline V gene encodes CDR1 SNHLY and CDR2 FYNNEI. Here the CDR3 DNA reads TGTGCCAGCAGTTTTGGGGGGGGGCAATCACCCCTCCACTTT. Protein: CASSFGGGQSPLHF.

The rearrangement uses TRBV29-1 and TRBJ1-1; D is undetermined. Germline V gene data show CDR1 as SQVTM and CDR2 as ANQGSEA. V was clipped by 3 bases and J by 6 bases, with 14 bases between them. This CDR3 is built from 13 residues. The CDR3 coding sequence is TGCAGCGTTGACGGGTTTGAAGGCGCTGAAGCTTTCTTT. Translated, it gives CSVDGFEGAEAFF.

This clone was detected only a few times. The V gene is TRBV12-3 or TRBV12-4, the J gene TRBJ1-2; tentative D call: TRBD1 (5 bases). The CDR3 totals 13 residues. V was clipped by 6 bases and J by 3 bases, with 11 bases between them. CDR3: CASSRGGDYGYTF. CDR3 nucleotide sequence: TGTGCCAGCAGCCGCGGGGGGGACTATGGCTACACCTTC.

For this clone: At one end the junction does not follow the germline gene, possibly because of a read error. This sequence joins TRBV7-2 and TRBJ1-1; D perhaps matches TRBD1 (5 bases). CDR3 length: 14 residues. Germline V gene lookup returns CDR1 SGHTA and CDR2 FQGNSA. In DNA, the CDR3 is TGTGCCAGCAGCATAGCCAGGGCCACATCAGAAGCTTTCTTT. Encoded protein: CASSIARATSEAFF. Full variable domain (missing parts from reference TRBV7-2 and TRBJ1-1): GAGVSQSPSNKVTEKGKDVELRCDPISGHTALYWYRQSLGQGLEFLIYFQGNSAPDKSGLPSDRFSAERTGGSVSTLTIQRTQQEDSAVYLCASSIARATSEAFFGQGTRLTVV.

In this sample, this clone turned up once. The chain carries TRBV12-2 and TRBJ2-2; the table's D gene call, TRBD1, was not cross checked with the DNA. TRBV12-2 is reported as a pseudogene. This CDR3 has 18 residues. For the CDR3, the DNA is TGTGCAAGTCGCTTAGGGGGACAGGGGGCCGCGAACACCGGGGAGCTGTTTTTT. Protein product: CASRLGGQGAANTGELFF.

The rearrangement uses TRBV9 and TRBJ1-1; D is unclear. The V and J ends lost 6 bases and 2 bases respectively, with 11 bases between them. Germline values: CDR1 SGDLS, CDR2 YYNGEE. The CDR3 loop spans 13 amino acids. The CDR3 spells CASTARSNTEAFF. DNA for the CDR3: TGTGCCAGCACCGCACGGTCCAACACTGAAGCTTTCTTT.

V is TRBV29-1 and J is TRBJ2-3, with D possibly matching TRBD1 (6 bases). CDR1 is SQVTM, CDR2 ANQGSEA, per germline. V shed 7 bases and J shed 0 bases, with 14 bases lying between them. The CDR3 consists of 14 residues. CDR3 in DNA: TGCAGCGCCGCAGGGACAACTAGCACAGATACGCAGTATTTT. The encoded protein is CSAAGTTSTDTQYF.

This chain uses TRBV27 with TRBJ1-1, with TRBD1 matching 7 bases. V shed 3 bases, J shed 4 bases, and the junction held 8 bases outside the gene matches. The germline V gene has CDR1 MNHEY and CDR2 SMNVEV (reference sequence). The CDR3 totals 15 residues. The CDR3 here is CASSLHRGRSTEAFF. DNA for the CDR3: TGTGCCAGCAGTTTGCACAGGGGAAGGAGCACTGAAGCTTTCTTT.

The chain links TRBV6-5 to TRBJ2-2, with D unclear. The CDR3 extends over 14 amino acids. V was trimmed by 5 bases and J by 2 bases, leaving 9 bases between them. The germline V gene has CDR1 MNHEY and CDR2 SVGAGI. Here the CDR3 reads CASSPTRNTGELFF. In nucleotides, the CDR3 is TGTGCCAGCAGTCCTACCCGCAACACCGGGGAGCTGTTTTTT.

J is TRBJ1-6 and V is TRBV30; D unresolved. This CDR3 is built from 14 residues. The germline CDR1 and CDR2 sequences are GTSNPN and SVGIG (reference sequence). Trimming removed 0 bases at V and 4 bases at J, with 7 bases between. In DNA, the CDR3 is TGTGCCTGGAGTGTAGAGGAATATAATTCACCCCTCCACTTT. It is translated as CAWSVEEYNSPLHF.

CDR3 nucleotides: TGCGCCAGCAGTCAATCCGGAGTTAACTATGGCTACACCTTC. Translation: CASSQSGVNYGYTF. The chain couples TRBV23-1 to TRBJ1-2; D is unresolved. TRBV23-1 is an ORF, with its function uncertain. The V gene lost 0 bases and the J gene lost 1 base, with 6 bases spanning the gap. The CDR3 is 14 residues long.

The V and J genes are TRBV14 and TRBJ2-7; TRBD1 is a possible D gene (6 bases). Trimming left V 2 bases short and J 5 bases short, with 16 bases between. The CDR3 is 15 residues long. From germline, CDR1 is SGHDN and CDR2 FVKESK. CDR3 in amino acids: CASSQYDRSRDEQYF. The CDR3 bases are TGTGCCAGCAGCCAATACGACAGGTCGCGCGACGAGCAGTACTTC.

The CDR3 nucleotides read TGTGCCAGCCGAGGGATAGGGGGAGAGACCCAGTACTTC. As protein: CASRGIGGETQYF. The chain is built from TRBV2 and TRBJ2-5, with a tentative D call TRBD1 (6 bases). The CDR3 has 13 amino acids. Germline V gene sequence: CDR1 SNHLY, CDR2 FYNNEI. V lost 8 bases, J lost 4 bases, and 14 bases lay in between. The complete variable domain, with remaining parts taken from reference TRBV2 and TRBJ2-5, reads EPEVTQTPSHQVTQMGQEVILRCVPISNHLYFYWYRQILGQKVEFLVSFYNNEISEKSEIFDDQFSVERPDGSNFTLKIRSTKLEDSAMYFCASRGIGGETQYFGPGTRLLVL.

The V call is TRBV5-1, the J call TRBJ1-1, with D unresolved. Trimming shortened V by 0 bases and J by 4 bases, and 10 bases separated the two germline ends. This CDR3 has 14 amino acids. In germline, CDR1 is SGHRS, CDR2 YFSETQ. This CDR3 reads CASSLEPSGTEAFF. The DNA of the CDR3 is TGCGCCAGCAGCTTGGAACCGAGCGGCACTGAAGCTTTCTTT.

The chain couples TRBV5-1 to TRBJ1-2; the match to TRBD1 covers 8 bases. The CDR3 spans 15 residues. From germline, CDR1 is SGHRS and CDR2 YFSETQ. V shed 3 bases, J shed 3 bases, and the junction held 7 bases outside the gene matches. The DNA for the CDR3 is TGCGCCAGCAGCTCAGGGGGCTTGGGGTACTATGGCTACACCTTC. Amino acids: CASSSGGLGYYGYTF.

The rearrangement joins TRBV4-1 to TRBJ2-1; 7 nucleotides line up with TRBD2. Germline values: CDR1 MGHRA, CDR2 YSYEKL. Losses at the gene ends were 4 bases for V and 6 bases for J; bases not matched to a gene: 9. This CDR3 is 15 amino acids long. For the CDR3, the DNA is TGCGCCAGCAGCCCACCAGAGACTAGCATCAATGAGCAGTTCTTC. Its translation: CASSPPETSINEQFF.

The genes are TRBV19 and TRBJ2-3; 10 bases are shared with TRBD2. V lost 5 bases to trimming and J lost 3 bases; unmatched junction nucleotides: 5. The CDR3 has 15 amino acids. Germline loops: CDR1 LNHDA, CDR2 SQIVND (reference sequence). CDR3 sequence reads: CASSFSSGGTDTQYF. CDR3 DNA: TGTGCCAGTAGTTTCTCTAGCGGGGGTACAGATACGCAGTATTTT.

This chain uses TRBV5-4 with TRBJ2-1; 9 nucleotides agree with TRBD2. The CDR3 has 14 residues. With V trimmed by 1 base and J by 7 bases, 3 bases remained unmatched. The germline V gene has CDR1 SGHNT and CDR2 YYREEE (reference sequence). The CDR3 region has the DNA TGTGCCAGCAGCTTGCGGCTAGCGGGGAATGAGCAGTTCTTC. As protein: CASSLRLAGNEQFF. The variable domain in full, completed from reference TRBV5-4 and TRBJ2-1, reads ETGVTQSPTHLIKTRGQQVTLRCSSQSGHNTVSWYQQALGQGPQFIFQYYREEENGRGNFPPRFSGLQFPNYSSELNVNALELDDSALYLCASSLRLAGNEQFFGPGTRLTVL.

The chain is built from TRBV25-1 and TRBJ2-5, with D possibly matching TRBD1 (5 bases). CDR1 MGHDK and CDR2 SYGVNS come from the germline V gene. V shed 1 base and J shed 5 bases, with 14 bases lying between them. This CDR3 region has 15 residues. For the CDR3, the DNA is TGTGCCAGCAGTGAATTGGACGGGTCAGGGGAGACCCAGTACTTC. Translated: CASSELDGSGETQYF.

The rearrangement joins TRBV9 to TRBJ2-2; possible D gene TRBD2, 5 bases. V was clipped by 0 bases and J by 5 bases, with 5 bases between them. This CDR3 has 13 residues. Germline assignment: CDR1 SGDLS and CDR2 YYNGEE. The CDR3 reads CASSVGRTGELFF. CDR3 DNA: TGTGCCAGCAGCGTAGGGAGGACCGGGGAGCTGTTTTTT.

This chain joins TRBV28 and TRBJ2-1; TRBD1 might be the D (5 bases). CDR1 is MDHEN and CDR2 is SYDVKM in the germline V gene. Trimming took 10 bases from V and 1 from J, leaving 20 bases between them. The CDR3 runs 16 residues. CDR3 bases: TGTGCCACCCAGGGTTACCCTCCTTCTTCCTACAATGAGCAGTTCTTC. Amino acid sequence: CATQGYPPSSYNEQFF.